These 17 T cell receptor beta chains originate from one sample sequenced in a study of metastatic and nonmetastatic thyroid tumors. TCRdb re-called clones via MiXCR from the PCR reads. The data show about 20,000 clones, approximately 26% seen once. Thyroid surgery was preceded by no treatment in any patient. The specimen was blood. These receptors originate from a female donor with papillary thyroid cancer or a benign thyroid nodule (not recorded which). Some clones in this sample may be carry-over from other donors' samples.

The rearrangement links TRBV30 to TRBJ2-7; D could derive from TRBD1 or TRBD2 (5 bases each). V was cut by 3 bases and J by 0 bases, with 12 bases left in between. From germline, CDR1 is GTSNPN and CDR2 SVGIG (reference sequence). The CDR3 runs to 14 residues. The CDR3 sequence is CAWRRDASSYEQYF. CDR3 DNA: TGTGCCTGGAGGAGGGACGCTAGCTCCTACGAGCAGTACTTC.

This sequence joins TRBV2 and TRBJ1-2; 7 bases are shared with TRBD1. Germline loops: CDR1 SNHLY, CDR2 FYNNEI. V gave up 11 bases and J gave up 4 bases; unmatched junction bases: 19. This CDR3 region has 16 residues. CDR3 DNA sequence: TGTGCCGGTCGACAGGGTGACAGGGCAAGGAGCTATGGCTACACCTTC. Residues: CAGRQGDRARSYGYTF.

A few counts support this clone. Since a much larger clone is just one base distant, this may be a read error. This chain connects TRBV30 to TRBJ1-5; D is ambiguous. Germline V gene lookup returns CDR1 GTSNPN and CDR2 SVGIG (reference sequence). Trimming shortened V by 2 bases and J by 2 bases, and 19 bases separated the two germline ends. This CDR3 comprises 17 residues. The CDR3 bases are TGTGCCTGGAGTCACCCCGGCCTCAGTCTTGGCAATCAGCCCCAGCATTTT. Its translation is CAWSHPGLSLGNQPQHF.

This clone was seen repeatedly, ten times or more. The chain combines TRBV12-3 or TRBV12-4 with TRBJ2-1; D is unclear. The CDR3 has 17 amino acids. V lost 7 bases and J 0 bases, leaving 19 bases between the germline ends. Here the CDR3 DNA reads TGTGCCAGCAATGGCCAGGCAGGCCGCGGCTCCTACAATGAGCAGTTCTTC. Translating gives CASNGQAGRGSYNEQFF.

By share, this clone ranks as medium-sized. In the same sample, other DNA sequences code for this CDR3. The chain has TRBV28 and TRBJ2-3; D is unclear. Germline V gene sequence: CDR1 MDHEN, CDR2 SYDVKM. Trimming took 7 bases from V and 1 from J, leaving 9 bases between them. This CDR3 is 13 amino acids long. The CDR3 sequence: CASIHGGTDTQYF. The CDR3 DNA follows: TGTGCCAGCATCCATGGTGGCACAGATACGCAGTATTTT.

The chain joins TRBV11-2 to TRBJ1-2; perhaps TRBD1 as D (5 bases). Germline CDR1 is SGHAT and CDR2 is FQNNGV. The CDR3 has 13 amino acids. The ends were cut back, 1 base at V and 12 bases at J, with 15 bases in the middle. CDR3 nucleotides: TGTGCCAGCAGCTTAGTCGGAGGGACCCCCCACACCTTC. It specifies CASSLVGGTPHTF.

This clone turned up a few times. The chain uses TRBV6-2 or TRBV6-3 and TRBJ2-3; D gene ambiguous. The V end was cut by 7 bases, the J end by 0 bases, with 2 bases between. Germline V gives CDR1 MNHEY, CDR2 SVGEGT. The CDR3 runs to 11 residues. CDR3 residues: CASTSTDTQYF. CDR3 nucleotide sequence: TGTGCCAGCACTAGCACAGATACGCAGTATTTT.

This clone was recorded only once. The chain carries TRBV5-6 and TRBJ1-6; D not resolved. The germline V and J ends were trimmed by 2 bases and 8 bases, with 11 bases remaining between them. The CDR3 has 14 residues. Germline V gene data show CDR1 as SGHDT and CDR2 as YYEEEE. CDR3 protein: CASSFVGSDSPLHF. CDR3 coding DNA: TGTGCCAGCAGCTTTGTGGGGTCCGATTCACCCCTCCACTTT.

The sample holds many counts of this clone. The chain links TRBV5-1 to TRBJ1-1; D is undetermined. Trimming removed 3 bases at V and 1 base at J, with 10 bases between. Germline V gene data show CDR1 as SGHRS and CDR2 as YFSETQ. The CDR3 consists of 14 residues. The CDR3, as DNA: TGCGCCAGCAGCTCTGTCGGAGCGAACACTGAAGCTTTCTTT. The encoded protein is CASSSVGANTEAFF.

The table lists this clone with many counts. The genes are TRBV7-3 and TRBJ1-2, with a possible D match to TRBD1 (6 bases). This CDR3 comprises 13 residues. Germline CDR1 is SGHTA and CDR2 is FQGTGA. V lost 8 bases, J lost 4 bases, and 14 bases lay in between. CDR3 DNA sequence: TGTGCCAGCGCCAAGGGGGGAGTCTATGGCTACACCTTC. Translation gives CASAKGGVYGYTF.

The CDR3 reads CASSLADRGSYEQYF. The CDR3 coding sequence is TGTGCCAGCAGCTTAGCGGACAGGGGGTCCTACGAGCAGTACTTC. The chain joins TRBV7-6 to TRBJ2-7, with 10 bases fitting TRBD1. The CDR3 consists of 15 residues. J lost 1 base, V lost 0 bases, and 0 bases had no gene match. The germline V gene has CDR1 SGHVS and CDR2 FNYEAQ.

This rearrangement joins TRBV6-5 to TRBJ2-7, with D possibly being TRBD1 (6 bases). V was cut by 0 bases and J by 2 bases, with 8 bases left in between. Germline values: CDR1 MNHEY, CDR2 SVGAGI. The CDR3 is 14 amino acids. The chain's CDR3 is CASSYSRDTYEQYF. The CDR3 DNA reads as TGTGCCAGCAGTTACTCGAGGGACACCTACGAGCAGTACTTC.

This clone occurred once. The conserved phenylalanine or tryptophan normally closing the CDR3 is absent here, so this likely arose from a read error. No DNA is shown, since the ends of the CDR3 on it are uncertain; the CDR3 is the one TCRdb lists. V and J are TRBV6-5 and TRBJ2-5; the tabulated D call, TRBD1, remains unverified against the DNA. Looked up from germline, CDR1 is MNHEY and CDR2 is SVGAGI. The CDR3 is 16 amino acids long, termini counted. CDR3 region: CASSYYSTGGSETEYL.

V is TRBV5-1 and J is TRBJ2-3, with D possibly being TRBD2 (6 bases). Trimming took off 4 bases at V and 6 bases at J, with 15 bases between the two ends. CDR3 length: 14 residues. CDR1 SGHRS and CDR2 YFSETQ come from the germline V gene. The CDR3 sequence: CASSRESGRDTQYF. The CDR3 DNA follows: TGCGCCAGCAGCAGGGAGTCAGGGAGGGATACGCAGTATTTT.

Turning to this clone: A much larger clone lies one base from this, so it may be a read error. This rearrangement joins TRBV6-4 to TRBJ2-3; D possibly matches TRBD1 or TRBD2 (5 bases each). CDR1 and CDR2 from the germline V gene are MRHNA and SNTAGT. This CDR3 is built from 14 residues. CDR3 nucleotide sequence: TGTACCAGCAGTGTGGGACGGGACACAGATACGCAGTATTTT. Protein sequence: CTSSVGRDTDTQYF.

This clone was seen more than once but under ten times. No conserved phenylalanine or tryptophan ends this CDR3, so it is likely a read error. The rearrangement links TRBV24-1 to TRBJ1-2; TRBD1 aligns across 8 bases. The CDR3 is 14 amino acids. Per germline, CDR1 KGHDR and CDR2 SFDVKD. The chain's CDR3 is CATSDWDRSDGYTL. CDR3 in DNA: TGCGCCACCAGTGACTGGGACAGGTCTGATGGCTACACCTTG.

This clone turned up a few times. The chain is built from TRBV2 and TRBJ2-7; the match to TRBD1 covers 12 bases. This CDR3 is built from 15 residues. With 7 bases clipped from V and 4 bases from J, the junction kept 8 bases outside the gene matches. Looked up from germline, CDR1 is SNHLY and CDR2 is FYNNEI. The CDR3 region is CASNPGDRGRYEQYF. CDR3 sequence (DNA): TGTGCCAGCAATCCCGGGGACAGGGGGCGGTACGAGCAGTACTTC.